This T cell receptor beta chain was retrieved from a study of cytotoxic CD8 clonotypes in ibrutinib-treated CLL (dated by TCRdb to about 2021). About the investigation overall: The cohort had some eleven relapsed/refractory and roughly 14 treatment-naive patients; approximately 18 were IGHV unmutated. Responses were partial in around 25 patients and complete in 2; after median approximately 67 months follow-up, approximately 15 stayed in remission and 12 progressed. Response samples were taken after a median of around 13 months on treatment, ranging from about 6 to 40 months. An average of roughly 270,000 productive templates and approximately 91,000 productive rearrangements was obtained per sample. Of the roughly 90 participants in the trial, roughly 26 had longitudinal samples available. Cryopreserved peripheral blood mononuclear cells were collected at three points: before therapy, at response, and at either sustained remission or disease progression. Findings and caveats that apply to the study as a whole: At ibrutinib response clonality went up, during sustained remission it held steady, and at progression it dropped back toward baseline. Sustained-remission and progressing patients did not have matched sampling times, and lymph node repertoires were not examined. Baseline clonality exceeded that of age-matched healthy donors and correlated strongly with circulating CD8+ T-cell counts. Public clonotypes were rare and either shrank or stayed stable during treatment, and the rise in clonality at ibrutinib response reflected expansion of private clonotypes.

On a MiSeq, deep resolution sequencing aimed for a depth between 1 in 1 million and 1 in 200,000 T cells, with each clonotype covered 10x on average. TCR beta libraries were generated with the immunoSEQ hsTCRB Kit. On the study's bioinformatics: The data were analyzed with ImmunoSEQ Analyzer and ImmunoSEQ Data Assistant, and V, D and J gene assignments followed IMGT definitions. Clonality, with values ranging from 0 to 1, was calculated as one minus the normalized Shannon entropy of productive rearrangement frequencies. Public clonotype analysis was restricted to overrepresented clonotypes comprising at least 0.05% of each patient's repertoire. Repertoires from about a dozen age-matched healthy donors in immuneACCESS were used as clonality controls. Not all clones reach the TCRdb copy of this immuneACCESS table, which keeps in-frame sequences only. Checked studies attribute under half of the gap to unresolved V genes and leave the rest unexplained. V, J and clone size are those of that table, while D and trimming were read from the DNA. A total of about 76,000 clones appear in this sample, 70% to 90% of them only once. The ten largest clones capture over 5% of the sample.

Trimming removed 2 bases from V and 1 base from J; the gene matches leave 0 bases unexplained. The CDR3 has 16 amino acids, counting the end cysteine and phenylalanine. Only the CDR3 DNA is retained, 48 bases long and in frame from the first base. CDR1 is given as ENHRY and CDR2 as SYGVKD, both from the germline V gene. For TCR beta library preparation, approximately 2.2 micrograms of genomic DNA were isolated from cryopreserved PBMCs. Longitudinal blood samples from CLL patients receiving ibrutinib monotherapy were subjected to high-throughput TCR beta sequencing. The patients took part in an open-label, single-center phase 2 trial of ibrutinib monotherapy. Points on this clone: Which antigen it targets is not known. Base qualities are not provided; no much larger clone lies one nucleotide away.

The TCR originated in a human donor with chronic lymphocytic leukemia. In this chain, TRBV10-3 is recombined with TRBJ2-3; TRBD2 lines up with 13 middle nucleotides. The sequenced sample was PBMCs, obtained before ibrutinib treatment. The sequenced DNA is TGTGCCATCAGTGAGGGACTAGCGGGAGGCACAGATACGCAGTATTTT. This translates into CAISEGLAGGTDTQYF.